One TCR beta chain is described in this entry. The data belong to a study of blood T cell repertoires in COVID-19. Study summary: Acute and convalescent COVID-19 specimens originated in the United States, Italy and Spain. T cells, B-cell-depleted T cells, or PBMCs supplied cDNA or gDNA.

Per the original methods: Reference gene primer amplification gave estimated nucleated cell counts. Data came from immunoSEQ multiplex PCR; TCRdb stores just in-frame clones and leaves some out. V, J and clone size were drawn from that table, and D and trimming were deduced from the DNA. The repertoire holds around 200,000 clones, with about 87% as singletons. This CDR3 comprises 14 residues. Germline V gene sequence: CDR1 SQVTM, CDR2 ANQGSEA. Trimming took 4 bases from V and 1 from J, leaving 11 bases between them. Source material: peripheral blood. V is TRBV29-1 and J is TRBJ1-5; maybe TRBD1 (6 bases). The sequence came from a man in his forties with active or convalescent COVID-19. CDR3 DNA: TGCAGCGTTGCGGTTCAGGGGAGCAATCAGCCCCAGCATTTT. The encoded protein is CSVAVQGSNQPQHF.